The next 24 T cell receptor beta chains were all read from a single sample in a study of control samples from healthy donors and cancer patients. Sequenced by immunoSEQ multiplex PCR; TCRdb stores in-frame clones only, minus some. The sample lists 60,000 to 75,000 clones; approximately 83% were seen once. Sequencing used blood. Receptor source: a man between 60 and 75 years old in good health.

The CDR3 sequence: CASSQSTGVSSYEQYF. In DNA, the CDR3 is TGCGCCAGCAGCCAAAGTACCGGGGTTAGCTCCTACGAGCAGTACTTC. The chain employs TRBV5-1 and TRBJ2-7; weak D call: TRBD2 (5 bases). V was clipped by 4 bases and J by 0 bases, with 17 bases between them. Germline assignment: CDR1 SGHRS and CDR2 YFSETQ. The CDR3 has 16 amino acids. Combining the CDR3 with reference TRBV5-1 and TRBJ2-7 gives the whole variable domain KAGVTQTPRYLIKTRGQQVTLSCSPISGHRSVSWYQQTPGQGLQFLFEYFSETQRNKGNFPGRFSGRQFSNSRSEMNVSTLELGDSALYLCASSQSTGVSSYEQYFGPGTRLTVT.

In nucleotides, the CDR3 is TGCGCCAGCAGCCATGGCAGAAACTACGAGCAGTACTTC. Translating gives CASSHGRNYEQYF. The chain combines TRBV4-1 with TRBJ2-7; no firm D call. V dropped 3 bases and J dropped 3 bases, with 9 bases sitting between them. This CDR3 region has 13 residues. Germline lookup yields CDR1 MGHRA and CDR2 YSYEKL.

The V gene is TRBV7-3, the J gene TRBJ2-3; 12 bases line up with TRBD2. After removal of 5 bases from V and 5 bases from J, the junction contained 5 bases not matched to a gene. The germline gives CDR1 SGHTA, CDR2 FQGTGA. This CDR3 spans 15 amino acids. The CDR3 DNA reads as TGTGCCAGCAGCCGTTCGGGACTAGCGGGAGATACGCAGTATTTT. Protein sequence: CASSRSGLAGDTQYF.

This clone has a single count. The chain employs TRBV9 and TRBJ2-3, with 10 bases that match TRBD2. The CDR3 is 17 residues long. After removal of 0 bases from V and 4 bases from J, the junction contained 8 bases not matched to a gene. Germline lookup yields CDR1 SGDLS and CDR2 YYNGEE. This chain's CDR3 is CASSVAPSSGSADTQYF. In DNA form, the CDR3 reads TGTGCCAGCAGCGTAGCTCCTTCTAGCGGGAGTGCAGATACGCAGTATTTT.

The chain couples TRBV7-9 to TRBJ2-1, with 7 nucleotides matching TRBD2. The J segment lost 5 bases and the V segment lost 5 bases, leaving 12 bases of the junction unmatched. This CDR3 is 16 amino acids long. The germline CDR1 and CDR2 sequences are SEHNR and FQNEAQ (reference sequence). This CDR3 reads CASSPAGWLADNEQFF. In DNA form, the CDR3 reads TGTGCCAGCAGCCCCGCAGGATGGCTAGCGGACAATGAGCAGTTCTTC. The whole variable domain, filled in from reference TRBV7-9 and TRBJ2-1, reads DTGVSQNPRHKITKRGQNVTFRCDPISEHNRLYWYRQTLGQGPEFLTYFQNEAQLEKSRLLSDRFSAERPKGSFSTLEIQRTEQGDSAMYLCASSPAGWLADNEQFFGPGTRLTVL.

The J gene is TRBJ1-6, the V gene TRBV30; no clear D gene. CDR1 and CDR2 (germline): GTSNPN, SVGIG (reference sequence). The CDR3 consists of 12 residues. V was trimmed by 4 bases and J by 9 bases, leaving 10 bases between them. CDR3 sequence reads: CAWINGGSPLHF. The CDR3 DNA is TGTGCCTGGATCAACGGTGGTTCACCCCTCCACTTT. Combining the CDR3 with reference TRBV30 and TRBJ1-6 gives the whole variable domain SQTIHQWPATLVQPVGSPLSLECTVEGTSNPNLYWYRQAAGRGLQLLFYSVGIGQISSEVPQNLSASRPQDRQFILSSKKLLLSDSGFYLCAWINGGSPLHFGNGTRLTVT.

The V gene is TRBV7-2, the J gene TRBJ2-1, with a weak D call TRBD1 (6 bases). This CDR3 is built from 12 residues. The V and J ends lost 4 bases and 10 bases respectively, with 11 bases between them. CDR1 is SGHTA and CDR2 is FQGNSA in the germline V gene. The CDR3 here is CASSYLGTEQFF. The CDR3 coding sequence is TGTGCCAGCAGCTATCTAGGGACAGAGCAGTTCTTC.

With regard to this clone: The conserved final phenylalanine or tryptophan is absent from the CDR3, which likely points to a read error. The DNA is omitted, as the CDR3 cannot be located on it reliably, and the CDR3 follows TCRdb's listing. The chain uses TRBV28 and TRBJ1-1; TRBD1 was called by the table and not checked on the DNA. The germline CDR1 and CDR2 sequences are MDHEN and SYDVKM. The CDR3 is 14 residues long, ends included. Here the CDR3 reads CASSEKQGFPKLAP.

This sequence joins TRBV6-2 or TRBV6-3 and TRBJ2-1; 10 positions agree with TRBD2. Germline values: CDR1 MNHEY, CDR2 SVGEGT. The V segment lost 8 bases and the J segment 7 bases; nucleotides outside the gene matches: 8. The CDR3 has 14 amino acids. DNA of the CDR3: TGTGCCAGCGGCCCTAGCGGGAGAAGTAATGAGCAGTTCTTC. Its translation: CASGPSGRSNEQFF.

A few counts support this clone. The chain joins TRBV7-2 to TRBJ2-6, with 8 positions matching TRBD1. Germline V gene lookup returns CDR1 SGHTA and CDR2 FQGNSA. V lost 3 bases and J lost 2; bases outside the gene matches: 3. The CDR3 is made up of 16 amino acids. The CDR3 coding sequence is TGTGCCAGCAGCTTTTCAGGGGGCGCTGGGGCCAACGTCCTGACTTTC. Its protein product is CASSFSGGAGANVLTF.

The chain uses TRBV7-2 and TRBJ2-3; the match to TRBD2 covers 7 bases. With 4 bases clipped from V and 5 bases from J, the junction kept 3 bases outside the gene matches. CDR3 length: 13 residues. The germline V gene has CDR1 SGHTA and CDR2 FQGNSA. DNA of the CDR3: TGTGCCAGCAGCTCGATAGCGGGAGATACGCAGTATTTT. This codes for CASSSIAGDTQYF.

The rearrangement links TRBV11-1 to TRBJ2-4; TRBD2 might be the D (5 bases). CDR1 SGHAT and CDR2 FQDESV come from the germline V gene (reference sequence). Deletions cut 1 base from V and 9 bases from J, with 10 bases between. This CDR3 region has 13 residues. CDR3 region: CASSLGRASIQYF. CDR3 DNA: TGTGCCAGCAGCTTAGGGCGGGCGAGCATTCAGTACTTC.

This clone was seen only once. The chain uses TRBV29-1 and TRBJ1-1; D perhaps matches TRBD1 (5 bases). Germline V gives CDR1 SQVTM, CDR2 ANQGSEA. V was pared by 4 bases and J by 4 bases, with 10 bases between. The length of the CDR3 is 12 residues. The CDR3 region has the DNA TGCAGCGTTGGTCCGGGACCCACTGAAGCTTTCTTT. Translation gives CSVGPGPTEAFF. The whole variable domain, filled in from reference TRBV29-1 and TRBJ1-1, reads SAVISQKPSRDICQRGTSLTIQCQVDSQVTMMFWYRQQPGQSLTLIATANQGSEATYESGFVIDKFPISRPNLTFSTLTVSNMSPEDSSIYLCSVGPGPTEAFFGQGTRLTVV.

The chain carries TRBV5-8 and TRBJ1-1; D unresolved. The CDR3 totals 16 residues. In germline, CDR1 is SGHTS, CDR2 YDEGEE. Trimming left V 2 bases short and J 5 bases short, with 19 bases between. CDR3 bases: TGTGCCAGCAGCTTCAGCCCCTACCCTAGGAGGACTGAAGCTTTCTTT. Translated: CASSFSPYPRRTEAFF.

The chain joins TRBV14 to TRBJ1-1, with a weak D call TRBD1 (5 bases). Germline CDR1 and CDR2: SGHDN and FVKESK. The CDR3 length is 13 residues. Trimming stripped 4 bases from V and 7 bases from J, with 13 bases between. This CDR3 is CASSRGDGLEAFF. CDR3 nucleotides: TGTGCCAGCAGCCGGGGGGACGGACTTGAAGCTTTCTTT.

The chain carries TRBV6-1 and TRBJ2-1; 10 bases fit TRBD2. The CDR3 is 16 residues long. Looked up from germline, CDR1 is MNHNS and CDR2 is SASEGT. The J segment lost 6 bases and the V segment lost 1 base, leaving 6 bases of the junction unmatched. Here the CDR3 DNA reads TGTGCCAGCAGTGAAGTGGAGTGGACTAGCGGCAATGAGCAGTTCTTC. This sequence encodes CASSEVEWTSGNEQFF.

The CDR3 nucleotides read TGTGCCAGCAGCTCCGGACTAGCGGGAGGCCCCCAAAACATTCAGTACTTC. It yields the protein CASSSGLAGGPQNIQYF. This chain uses TRBV7-2 with TRBJ2-4; 14 bases agree with TRBD2. The CDR3 runs to 17 residues. Germline CDR1 SGHTA, CDR2 FQGNSA. V dropped 4 bases and J dropped 5; count of bases not matched to a gene: 7.

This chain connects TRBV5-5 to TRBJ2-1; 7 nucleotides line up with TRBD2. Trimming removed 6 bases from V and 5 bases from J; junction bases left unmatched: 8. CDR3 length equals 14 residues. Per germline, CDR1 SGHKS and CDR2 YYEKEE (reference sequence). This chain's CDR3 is CASTPRLADNEQFF. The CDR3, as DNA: TGTGCCAGCACCCCCCGCCTAGCGGACAATGAGCAGTTCTTC.

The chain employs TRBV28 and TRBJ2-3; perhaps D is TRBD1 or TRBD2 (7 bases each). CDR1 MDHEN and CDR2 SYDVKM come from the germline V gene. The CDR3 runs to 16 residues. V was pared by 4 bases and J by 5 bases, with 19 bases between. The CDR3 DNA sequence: TGTGCCAGCAGTTCAGTACAGGGGACTACCTTAGATACGCAGTATTTT. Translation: CASSSVQGTTLDTQYF.

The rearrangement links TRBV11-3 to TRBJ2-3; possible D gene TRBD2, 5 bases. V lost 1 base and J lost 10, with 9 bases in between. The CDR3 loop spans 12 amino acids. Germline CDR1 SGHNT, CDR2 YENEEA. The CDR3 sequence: CASSLGAGAQYF. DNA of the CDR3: TGTGCCAGCAGCTTAGGTGCCGGGGCGCAGTATTTT.

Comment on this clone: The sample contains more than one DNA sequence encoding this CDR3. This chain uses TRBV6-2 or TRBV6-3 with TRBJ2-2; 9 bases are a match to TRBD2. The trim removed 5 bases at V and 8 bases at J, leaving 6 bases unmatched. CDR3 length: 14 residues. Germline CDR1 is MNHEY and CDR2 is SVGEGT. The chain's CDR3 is CASSVAGVAGELFF. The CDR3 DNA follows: TGTGCCAGCAGTGTAGCGGGAGTGGCTGGGGAGCTGTTTTTT.

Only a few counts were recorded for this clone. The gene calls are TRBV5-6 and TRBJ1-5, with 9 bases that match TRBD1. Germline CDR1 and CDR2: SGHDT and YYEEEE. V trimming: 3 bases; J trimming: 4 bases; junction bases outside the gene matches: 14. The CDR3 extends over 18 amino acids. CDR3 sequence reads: CASSSSRLGQGANQPQHF. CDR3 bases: TGTGCCAGCAGCTCCTCGAGGTTGGGACAGGGAGCGAATCAGCCCCAGCATTTT.

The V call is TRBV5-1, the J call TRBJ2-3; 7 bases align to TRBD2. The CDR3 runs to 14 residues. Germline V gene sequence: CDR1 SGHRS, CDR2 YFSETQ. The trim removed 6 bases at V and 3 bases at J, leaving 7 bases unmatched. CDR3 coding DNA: TGCGCCAGCACCATGGGACTACAAACAGATACGCAGTATTTT. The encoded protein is CASTMGLQTDTQYF.

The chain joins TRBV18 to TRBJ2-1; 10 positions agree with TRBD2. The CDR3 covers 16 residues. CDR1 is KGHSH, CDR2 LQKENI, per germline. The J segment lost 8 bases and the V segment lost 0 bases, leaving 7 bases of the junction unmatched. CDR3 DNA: TGTGCCAGCTCACCACCGAGTCTAGCGGGAGTCTATGAGCAGTTCTTC. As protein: CASSPPSLAGVYEQFF.